The rows below give T cell receptor beta chains drawn from one sample of a study of brain metastases from non-small cell lung cancer. Only in-frame clones appear in the TCRdb table, and some are missing; sequencing was by immunoSEQ multiplex PCR. This table has thousands of clones, 85% appearing once. Sequenced sample: tumor-adjacent normal tissue. Receptors originate from a donor aged 40 or over with non-small cell lung cancer. CDR3s include the opening cysteine and the closing phenylalanine or tryptophan. Fields, in order: V gene, J gene, CDR3 protein.

>TRBV10-3|TRBJ2-6
CATAGAGGISGANVLTF
>TRBV4-2|TRBJ2-3
CASSQESGLAGTTDTQYF
>TRBV2|TRBJ1-1
CASRVLRSPEAFF
>TRBV5-1|TRBJ2-7
CASSGLAGEYEQYF
>TRBV15|TRBJ2-1
CATSPFGGFNEQFF
>TRBV21-1|TRBJ1-4
CALGQGNNEKLFF
>TRBV18|TRBJ1-3
CASSPPAAGNTIYF
>TRBV28|TRBJ1-6
CASSFRTGFSPLHF
>TRBV28|TRBJ1-2
CASSLPPGRGFNYGYTF
>TRBV7-2|TRBJ1-1
CASSLNAGVYTEAFF
>TRBV9|TRBJ2-7
CASSVATGEQYF
>TRBV30|TRBJ1-1
CASNRDTEAFF
>TRBV2|TRBJ2-7
CASSEATVGEQYF
>TRBV4-3|TRBJ1-4
CASSQDGGRSEKLFF
>TRBV5-1|TRBJ2-1
CASRTRDRYTEQFF
>TRBV11-3|TRBJ2-1
CASSPGLAGYNEQFF
>TRBV6-6|TRBJ2-5
CASKNPSQETQYF
>TRBV30|TRBJ2-7
CAWSPPRQASAVREQYF
>TRBV6-5|TRBJ2-2
CASSSWGVGTGELFF
>TRBV6-5|TRBJ1-5
CASSPGSYSNQPQHF
>TRBV9|TRBJ1-2
CASSSGGQGNYGYTF
>TRBV19|TRBJ1-5
CASSPPDRGLDQPQHF
>TRBV29-1|TRBJ2-2
CSVVEVSGNTGELFF
>TRBV28|TRBJ1-1
CASSLLGTTEAFF
>TRBV9|TRBJ1-3
CASSDTGSRNTIYF
>TRBV25-1|TRBJ2-1
CASRGQAGSYNEQFF
>TRBV5-1|TRBJ1-4
CASSFTGTGGEKLFF
>TRBV9|TRBJ2-1
CASSARDSPYNEQFF
>TRBV5-1|TRBJ1-5
CASSGTGEGLQHF
>TRBV4-1|TRBJ2-7
CASSPSGTSGSYEQYF
>TRBV4-2|TRBJ1-1
CASSQGDRGENTEAFF
>TRBV6-5|TRBJ1-2
CASSYSSELSFYTF
>TRBV19|TRBJ1-2
CASSILDRYGYTF
>TRBV12-3/TRBV12-4|TRBJ1-2
CASSPGDGYTF
>TRBV6-5|TRBJ1-4
CASSRLFGEKLFF
>TRBV6-2/TRBV6-3|TRBJ2-5
CASSSLRGGETQYF